The 10 T cell receptor beta chains presented below share a single source sample, sequenced in a study of T cells in Graves' hyperthyroidism and ophthalmopathy. Researchers took RNA transcripts and amplified the TCR beta CDR3 regions from them. HTBI primers drove first-round RT-PCR of the TCR CDR3. Each CDR3 protein is one row after TCRdb ran MiXCR on the multiplex PCR reads. The table includes 400,000 or so distinct CDR3 sequences, nearly 15% detected once. Sequencing was performed on blood. These receptors all come from a woman aged 55-75 years with Graves' ophthalmopathy.

The chain recombines TRBV5-1 with TRBJ1-3; D is uncertain. The ends were cut back, 0 bases at V and 0 bases at J, with 10 bases in the middle. CDR1 is SGHRS and CDR2 is YFSETQ in the germline V gene. The CDR3 has 16 amino acids. The CDR3 DNA reads TGCGCCAGCAGCTTGGAAGCGGGTCCCTCTGGAAACACCATATATTTT. It translates to CASSLEAGPSGNTIYF.

CDR3 protein: CASSQGVDTYTSYEQYF. The CDR3 nucleotides read TGCGCCAGCAGCCAAGGTGTCGACACCTATACGTCCTACGAGCAGTACTTC. The chain recombines TRBV4-1 with TRBJ2-7; D unresolved. V lost 1 base and J 1 base, leaving 17 bases between the germline ends. CDR1 and CDR2 (germline): MGHRA, YSYEKL. This CDR3 contains 17 residues.

This clonotype was seen at least ten times. The J gene is TRBJ2-3, the V gene TRBV12-3 or TRBV12-4, with TRBD2 matching 15 bases. The V and J ends lost 3 bases and 8 bases, in that order; junction bases with no gene match: 9. The CDR3 extends over 17 amino acids. CDR3 residues: CASSFPGLAGGLFTQYF. The CDR3 DNA reads as TGTGCCAGCAGTTTTCCGGGACTAGCGGGAGGCCTTTTTACGCAGTATTTT.

In its sample, this clonotype was seen a few times. The chain recombines TRBV12-3 or TRBV12-4 with TRBJ2-1; 14 bases align to TRBD2. This CDR3 spans 20 amino acids. J lost 3 bases, V lost 2 bases, and 12 bases had no gene match. CDR3 in DNA: TGTGCCAGCAGTTTAAGGTTGACTAGCGGGAGGGGACAGAACTACAATGAGCAGTTCTTC. This gives the protein CASSLRLTSGRGQNYNEQFF.

There are many counts of this clonotype. This rearrangement joins TRBV11-1 to TRBJ2-5; D call uncertain. This CDR3 is 12 amino acids long. The germline V gene encodes CDR1 SGHAT and CDR2 FQDESV (reference sequence). V dropped 1 base and J dropped 5 bases, with 5 bases sitting between them. CDR3 in DNA: TGTGCCAGCAGCTTAGAGTTTGAGACCCAGTACTTC. Translation: CASSLEFETQYF. Using reference TRBV11-1 and TRBJ2-5 for the parts outside the CDR3, the full variable domain is EAEVAQSPRYKITEKSQAVAFWCDPISGHATLYWYRQILGQGPELLVQFQDESVVDDSQLPKDRFSAERLKGVDSTLKIQPAELGDSAMYLCASSLEFETQYFGPGTRLLVL.

This clonotype was picked up many times. The genes are TRBV11-2 and TRBJ2-5; D possibly corresponds to TRBD1 (5 bases). V gave up 0 bases and J gave up 5 bases, with 10 bases separating them. In germline, CDR1 is SGHAT, CDR2 FQNNGV. This CDR3 contains 14 residues. CDR3 nucleotide sequence: TGTGCCAGCAGCTTAGATATGGGGCCGGAGACCCAGTACTTC. Encoded protein: CASSLDMGPETQYF.

This clonotype was recorded many times. CDR3 DNA: TGCAGCGTTGGACAGGGCGTCAGCACTGAAGCTTTCTTT. Translation: CSVGQGVSTEAFF. The chain employs TRBV29-1 and TRBJ1-1; 7 bases agree with TRBD1. CDR1 and CDR2 from the germline V gene are SQVTM and ANQGSEA. With 4 bases clipped from V and 4 bases from J, the junction kept 6 bases outside the gene matches. CDR3 length: 13 amino acids. Filled out from reference TRBV29-1 and TRBJ1-1, the complete variable domain reads SAVISQKPSRDICQRGTSLTIQCQVDSQVTMMFWYRQQPGQSLTLIATANQGSEATYESGFVIDKFPISRPNLTFSTLTVSNMSPEDSSIYLCSVGQGVSTEAFFGQGTRLTVV.

This clonotype was picked up many times. The chain joins TRBV5-1 to TRBJ2-1; D is perhaps TRBD1 (6 bases). Germline-derived CDR1 and CDR2 are SGHRS and YFSETQ. CDR3 length equals 13 residues. With 4 bases removed from V and 9 bases from J, the gap between germline ends came to 14 bases. CDR3 bases: TGCGCCAGCAGCCCTAACCCAGGGGCTGAGCAGTTCTTC. Its translation: CASSPNPGAEQFF.

This clonotype was recorded a few times. V is TRBV28 and J is TRBJ1-6; D gene ambiguous. V shed 7 bases and J shed 12 bases, with 19 bases lying between them. The CDR3 sequence is 14 residues long. Germline CDR1 and CDR2: MDHEN and SYDVKM. The CDR3 sequence is CASTRPPSILPLHF. DNA for the CDR3: TGTGCCAGCACAAGACCACCATCTATACTACCCCTCCACTTT. Filled out from reference TRBV28 and TRBJ1-6, the complete variable domain reads DVKVTQSSRYLVKRTGEKVFLECVQDMDHENMFWYRQDPGLGLRLIYFSYDVKMKEKGDIPEGYSVSREKKERFSLILESASTNQTSMYLCASTRPPSILPLHFGNGTRLTVT.

As to this clonotype: A much larger clonotype is one base distant, so this may be a read error. This chain uses TRBV28 with TRBJ1-5; the D is unclear. With 4 bases removed from V and 5 bases from J, the gap between germline ends came to 15 bases. The CDR3 runs 15 residues. CDR1 is MDHEN, CDR2 SYDVKM, per germline. CDR3 in DNA: TGTGCCAGCAGTTCCCCGGTTACGGGCGATCAGCCCCAGCATTTT. Its translation: CASSSPVTGDQPQHF.